The 29 T cell receptor beta chains below all came from one sample that was sequenced in a study of radiotherapy plus CTLA-4 blockade in lung cancer. Clones were read by immunoSEQ multiplex PCR, and TCRdb kept only the in-frame ones, dropping some. The data show more than 90,000 clones, roughly 80% seen once. Sample: peripheral blood, taken from a patient treated with radiotherapy plus ipilimumab. The receptors shown here come from a human donor with non-small cell lung cancer who had a partial response to radiotherapy plus ipilimumab.

This clone was observed a few times. The rearrangement uses TRBV18 and TRBJ1-2; 7 positions match TRBD1. The CDR3 covers 14 residues. Looked up from germline, CDR1 is KGHSH and CDR2 is LQKENI. V trimming: 6 bases; J trimming: 6 bases; junction bases outside the gene matches: 10. CDR3 coding DNA: TGTGCCAGCTCTAGAGTCCGGGACAGAGATGGCTACACCTTC. Translation gives CASSRVRDRDGYTF.

V is TRBV18 and J is TRBJ2-7; no clear D gene. There are 12 residues in the CDR3. Germline V lookup: CDR1 KGHSH, CDR2 LQKENI. The germline V and J ends were trimmed by 3 bases and 0 bases, with 3 bases remaining between them. The CDR3 DNA reads as TGTGCCAGCTCACCCAGCTCCTACGAGCAGTACTTC. The encoded protein is CASSPSSYEQYF.

J is TRBJ2-7 and V is TRBV28; the match to TRBD1 covers 8 bases. With 5 bases clipped from V and 12 bases from J, the junction kept 9 bases outside the gene matches. Germline V gene lookup returns CDR1 MDHEN and CDR2 SYDVKM. The CDR3 has 12 residues. CDR3 sequence: CASSTTAGTGYV. CDR3 in DNA: TGTGCCAGCAGTACGACGGCCGGGACAGGGTACGTC.

The chain couples TRBV5-4 to TRBJ2-5, with 9 bases matching TRBD1. The V gene's germline CDR1 is SGHNT and CDR2 YYREEE (reference sequence). Trimming at V came to 4 bases and at J to 5 bases, leaving 9 bases not matched to a gene. The CDR3 totals 15 residues. The CDR3 coding sequence is TGTGCCAGCAGCGGCACCGGACAGGGGATGGAGACCCAGTACTTC. Protein: CASSGTGQGMETQYF.

CDR3 in amino acids: CASGDSSYEQYF. CDR3 nucleotides: TGCGCCAGCGGGGACAGCTCCTACGAGCAGTACTTC. The chain combines TRBV10-1 with TRBJ2-7; 7 positions match TRBD1. Looked up from germline, CDR1 is WNHNN and CDR2 is SYGVQD (reference sequence). V dropped 8 bases and J dropped 0; count of bases not matched to a gene: 1. The CDR3 has 12 amino acids.

The CDR3 DNA is TGCGCCAGCACTGCGACTAGTAGTCGGTACGAGCAGTACTTC. This sequence encodes CASTATSSRYEQYF. The chain recombines TRBV10-2 with TRBJ2-7; TRBD2 is a possible D gene (6 bases). The CDR3 length is 14 residues. V lost 7 bases, J lost 4 bases, and 17 bases lay in between. Germline V lookup: CDR1 WSHSY, CDR2 SAAADI.

This clone came up once. The CDR3 reads CASSQERIWDTGELFF. In DNA form, the CDR3 reads TGTGCCAGCAGCCAAGAGCGGATTTGGGACACCGGGGAGCTGTTTTTT. This chain joins TRBV4-2 and TRBJ2-2; no definite D call. The germline gives CDR1 LGHNA, CDR2 YNFKEQ. V lost 0 bases, J lost 3 bases, and 11 bases lay in between. The CDR3 sequence is 16 residues long.

Only a few counts were recorded for this clone. The chain employs TRBV7-9 and TRBJ1-1; a weak D match, TRBD1 (6 bases). The CDR3 consists of 15 residues. Germline CDR1 reads SEHNR; CDR2 reads FQNEAQ (reference sequence). V was cut by 1 base and J by 1 base, with 10 bases left in between. The CDR3 loop is CASSLEGTPNTEAFF. In nucleotides, the CDR3 is TGTGCCAGCAGCTTAGAGGGGACACCGAACACTGAAGCTTTCTTT.

This clone was counted once. The J gene is TRBJ2-5, the V gene TRBV4-3; 9 bases fit TRBD1. After removal of 1 base from V and 5 bases from J, the junction contained 8 bases not matched to a gene. Germline loops: CDR1 LGHNA, CDR2 YSLEER. The CDR3 length is 16 residues. The CDR3 reads CASSQAGTGYGETQYF. The DNA of the CDR3 is TGCGCCAGCAGCCAAGCCGGGACAGGGTATGGGGAGACCCAGTACTTC.

The chain recombines TRBV6-6 with TRBJ2-1, with 8 bases identical to TRBD1. The V segment lost 5 bases and the J segment 3 bases; nucleotides outside the gene matches: 6. Germline V gives CDR1 MNHNY, CDR2 SVGAGI (reference sequence). The CDR3 has 15 amino acids. The CDR3 DNA reads TGTGCCAGCAGTGGAGGACAGGGTCACTACAATGAGCAGTTCTTC. This sequence encodes CASSGGQGHYNEQFF.

The rearrangement joins TRBV19 to TRBJ2-5; D is uncertain. CDR1 and CDR2 from the germline V gene are LNHDA and SQIVND (reference sequence). The length of the CDR3 is 14 residues. V was shortened by 5 bases and J by 4 bases, with 14 bases between the two germline ends. CDR3 residues: CASSGPPRGETQYF. The CDR3 region has the DNA TGTGCCAGTAGTGGCCCGCCCCGAGGAGAGACCCAGTACTTC.

This sequence joins TRBV6-6 and TRBJ2-1; D possibly corresponds to TRBD2 (6 bases). V gave up 0 bases and J gave up 5 bases, with 14 bases separating them. Per the germline V gene, CDR1 is MNHNY and CDR2 is SVGAGI (reference sequence). There are 16 residues in the CDR3. CDR3: CASSYSFSGGDNEQFF. In nucleotides, the CDR3 is TGTGCCAGCAGTTACTCGTTCAGCGGAGGGGACAATGAGCAGTTCTTC.

This clone occurred a few times. The chain couples TRBV4-3 to TRBJ2-1; D remains unclear. The CDR3 contains 15 residues. Germline lookup yields CDR1 LGHNA and CDR2 YSLEER. V dropped 0 bases and J dropped 7 bases, with 13 bases sitting between them. In nucleotides, the CDR3 is TGCGCCAGCAGCCAAGATCCCCTTAGCAAGAATGAGCAGTTCTTC. Protein: CASSQDPLSKNEQFF.

The V and J genes are TRBV5-1 and TRBJ2-5, with 8 positions matching TRBD1. V lost 0 bases to trimming and J lost 5 bases; unmatched junction nucleotides: 6. The CDR3 is 15 residues long. CDR1 and CDR2 from the germline V gene are SGHRS and YFSETQ. The CDR3 nucleotides are TGCGCCAGCAGCTTGGGTTCAGGGGGCAGGGAGACCCAGTACTTC. Protein sequence: CASSLGSGGRETQYF.

The chain links TRBV6-1 to TRBJ2-5; 11 bases are a match to TRBD1. After removal of 3 bases from V and 4 bases from J, the junction contained 7 bases not matched to a gene. The CDR3 extends over 16 amino acids. Germline V CDR1 and CDR2: MNHNS, SASEGT. CDR3 nucleotides: TGTGCCAGCAGTGACCCCGGGACAGGGGGATCAGAGACCCAGTACTTC. Its protein is CASSDPGTGGSETQYF.

This clone occurred once. The chain has TRBV6-4 and TRBJ2-1, with a tentative D call TRBD2 (6 bases). Trimming cost V 6 bases and J 10 bases, with 19 bases left between them. The germline V gene has CDR1 MRHNA and CDR2 SNTAGT. The CDR3 is 14 amino acids. CDR3 coding DNA: TGTGCCAGCAGCGTGGGACTTGAGCTGGCGGAGCAGTTCTTC. It specifies CASSVGLELAEQFF.

The chain links TRBV29-1 to TRBJ2-7; D gene ambiguous. Germline V gene data show CDR1 as SQVTM and CDR2 as ANQGSEA. The CDR3 is 12 residues long. With 0 bases removed from V and 4 bases from J, the gap between germline ends came to 7 bases. The DNA of the CDR3 is TGCAGCGTTGAAGAGGGCGTTTACGAGCAGTACTTC. It translates to CSVEEGVYEQYF.

This clone has only one observation. J is TRBJ2-2 and V is TRBV7-2, with a tentative D call TRBD1 (5 bases). This CDR3 has 14 amino acids. In germline, CDR1 is SGHTA, CDR2 FQGNSA. Trimming stripped 5 bases from V and 6 bases from J, with 13 bases between. The CDR3 coding sequence is TGTGCCAGCAGCCCGCAAAGGGGCCCCGGGGAGCTGTTTTTT. Amino acids: CASSPQRGPGELFF.

In this sample, this clone turned up a few times. Additional DNA sequences in this sample encode the identical CDR3. The rearrangement joins TRBV28 to TRBJ1-5; TRBD1 agrees at 7 bases. This CDR3 is 14 amino acids long. The junction had 1 base not matched to a gene; V was cut back by 4 bases and J by 1 base. Germline assignment: CDR1 MDHEN and CDR2 SYDVKM. The CDR3 DNA is TGTGCCAGCAGTTCAGGGGGGAGCAATCAGCCCCAGCATTTT. It yields the protein CASSSGGSNQPQHF.

The chain couples TRBV27 to TRBJ2-7, with TRBD1 matching over 9 bases. The CDR3 totals 15 residues. Germline assignment: CDR1 MNHEY and CDR2 SMNVEV (reference sequence). Unmatched junction bases numbered 3, after V lost 0 bases and J lost 3 bases. CDR3 DNA sequence: TGTGCCAGCAGTTTATCGGGACAGGGTTACTACGAGCAGTACGTC. Protein sequence: CASSLSGQGYYEQYV.

V and J are TRBV28 and TRBJ2-5; TRBD2 aligns across 10 bases. Germline CDR1 MDHEN, CDR2 SYDVKM. This CDR3 region has 16 residues. J lost 2 bases, V lost 2 bases, and 5 bases had no gene match. The CDR3 reads CASSLMGLAPQETQYF. CDR3 sequence (DNA): TGTGCCAGCAGTTTAATGGGACTAGCGCCTCAAGAGACCCAGTACTTC.

The rearrangement links TRBV7-9 to TRBJ2-1; D may be TRBD2 (5 bases). Germline-derived CDR1 and CDR2 are SEHNR and FQNEAQ (reference sequence). V lost 0 bases, J lost 0 bases, and 12 bases lay in between. This CDR3 is built from 17 residues. In nucleotides, the CDR3 is TGTGCCAGCAGCTTAGCGCCGGTCGGGGACTCCTACAATGAGCAGTTCTTC. This codes for CASSLAPVGDSYNEQFF. Drawing the rest from reference TRBV7-9 and TRBJ2-1, the complete variable domain is DTGVSQNPRHKITKRGQNVTFRCDPISEHNRLYWYRQTLGQGPEFLTYFQNEAQLEKSRLLSDRFSAERPKGSFSTLEIQRTEQGDSAMYLCASSLAPVGDSYNEQFFGPGTRLTVL.

The chain recombines TRBV2 with TRBJ2-5, with D perhaps TRBD1 (6 bases). The germline V and J ends were trimmed by 2 bases and 5 bases, with 12 bases remaining between them. The CDR3 covers 14 residues. Germline-derived CDR1 and CDR2 are SNHLY and FYNNEI. The chain's CDR3 is CASSEQGKGETQYF. Written as DNA, the CDR3 is TGTGCCAGCAGTGAACAGGGGAAAGGGGAGACCCAGTACTTC.

This clone appeared a single time. The rearrangement joins TRBV30 to TRBJ1-1; D gene uncertain. Per the germline V gene, CDR1 is GTSNPN and CDR2 is SVGIG (reference sequence). V was cut by 1 base and J by 1 base, with 7 bases left in between. This CDR3 is 13 amino acids long. Here the CDR3 reads CAWSDEWNTEAFF. CDR3 coding DNA: TGTGCCTGGAGTGACGAGTGGAACACTGAAGCTTTCTTT.

The rearrangement links TRBV28 to TRBJ1-5, with a possible D match to TRBD1 (6 bases). Germline lookup yields CDR1 MDHEN and CDR2 SYDVKM. The CDR3 covers 12 residues. Trimming removed 6 bases at V and 4 bases at J, with 7 bases between. The CDR3: CASSTGNQPQHF. The DNA of the CDR3 is TGTGCCAGCAGCACAGGGAATCAGCCCCAGCATTTT.

In nucleotides, the CDR3 is TGCGCCAGCAGCCAAGGGGCAGCCCAAGAGACCCAGTACTTC. This sequence encodes CASSQGAAQETQYF. J is TRBJ2-5 and V is TRBV4-1; D call uncertain. Trimming left V 1 base short and J 1 base short, with 7 bases between. This CDR3 is 14 amino acids long. Germline CDR1 MGHRA, CDR2 YSYEKL.

This sequence joins TRBV27 and TRBJ2-1; TRBD2 aligns across 7 bases. V lost 5 bases and J lost 3; bases outside the gene matches: 7. Germline lookup yields CDR1 MNHEY and CDR2 SMNVEV (reference sequence). The CDR3 is 15 residues long. The CDR3 nucleotides read TGTGCCAGCAGTCCGGGGACTACCGGCTACAATGAGCAGTTCTTC. Residues: CASSPGTTGYNEQFF.

This clone was recorded only once. The chain is built from TRBV19 and TRBJ1-6; D possibly corresponds to TRBD1 (5 bases). Germline CDR1 is LNHDA and CDR2 is SQIVND (reference sequence). Trimming took off 5 bases at V and 5 bases at J, with 19 bases between the two ends. CDR3 length: 17 residues. The CDR3: CASSRLLTGTDNSPLHF. CDR3 nucleotide sequence: TGTGCCAGTAGTCGACTCCTAACCGGGACTGATAATTCACCCCTCCACTTT.

V gene TRBV28 combines with J gene TRBJ1-1, with D hard to call. Germline V gives CDR1 MDHEN, CDR2 SYDVKM. Trimming shortened V by 4 bases and J by 0 bases, and 15 bases separated the two germline ends. The CDR3 consists of 16 residues. DNA for the CDR3: TGTGCCAGCAGTTCCCCTAGCACCCGGGTGAACACTGAAGCTTTCTTT. Its protein product is CASSSPSTRVNTEAFF.